Included here is one T cell receptor beta chain sequence, with context. Its specificity is unknown. The data are from a study of CD4 T cells in relation to SARS-CoV-2 and coronaviruses. Overall study results and limits: No crossreactivity against non-spike viral proteins was tested here. Compared with monoreactive clones, crossreactive clones showed significantly weaker SARS-CoV-2 expansion.

Sequenced by immunoSEQ multiplex PCR; TCRdb stores in-frame clones only, minus some. This sample has about 11,000 clones, with around 86% found just once. The CDR3 covers 14 residues. The V and J ends lost 11 bases and 4 bases respectively, with 20 bases between them. Germline loops: CDR1 SNHLY, CDR2 FYNNEI. The chain couples TRBV2 to TRBJ2-5; maybe TRBD2 (6 bases). The source material was naive CD4+ T cells from PBMCs. Subset: naive CD4+ T cells isolated by negative enrichment. The TCR was taken from an adult with COVID-19. The CDR3 DNA reads as TGTGCCGGACGGCTCATCCAGGGAGGAGAGACCCAGTACTTC. Protein product: CAGRLIQGGETQYF.